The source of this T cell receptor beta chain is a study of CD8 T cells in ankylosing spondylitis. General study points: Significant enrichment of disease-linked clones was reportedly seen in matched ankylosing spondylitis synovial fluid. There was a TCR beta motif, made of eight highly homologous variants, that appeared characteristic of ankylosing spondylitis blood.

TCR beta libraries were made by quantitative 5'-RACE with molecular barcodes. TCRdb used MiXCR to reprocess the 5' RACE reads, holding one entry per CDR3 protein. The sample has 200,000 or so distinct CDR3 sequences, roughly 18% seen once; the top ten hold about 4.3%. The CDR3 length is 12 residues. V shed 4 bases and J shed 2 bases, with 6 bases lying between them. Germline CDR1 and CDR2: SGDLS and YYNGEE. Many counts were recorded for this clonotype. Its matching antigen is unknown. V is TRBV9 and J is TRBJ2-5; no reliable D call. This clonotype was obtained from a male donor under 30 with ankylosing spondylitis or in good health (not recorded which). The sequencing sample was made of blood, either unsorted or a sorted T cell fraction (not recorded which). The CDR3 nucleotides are TGTGCCAGCAGCCCCGATCAAGAGACCCAGTACTTC. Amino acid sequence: CASSPDQETQYF.